The clone carrying this T cell receptor (beta chain) has just one count. The sample comes from a study of blood T cell repertoires in COVID-19. Study details: Samples representing acute and convalescent COVID-19 were sourced from the United States, Italy and Spain. Nucleic acid was either cDNA or gDNA, and it came from T cells, B-cell-depleted T cells, or PBMCs.

This CDR3 has 14 amino acids. Per germline, CDR1 MDHEN and CDR2 SYDVKM. V was clipped by 10 bases and J by 0 bases, with 14 bases between them. In the authors' methods: Reference gene primer amplification gave nucleated cell count estimates. The assay was immunoSEQ multiplex PCR, and TCRdb's table has in-frame clones only and misses some. The V and J calls and the clone size are those of that table, but D and trimming were determined from the DNA. The sample includes around 440,000 clones, around 88% seen only once; the top ten take roughly 12%. The specimen was peripheral blood. The chain combines TRBV28 with TRBJ2-3, with D perhaps TRBD2 (6 bases). This TCR was recovered from a woman aged 50 to 60 with COVID-19, enrolled during active disease. CDR3 sequence reads: CATSGLLSTDTQYF. The CDR3 bases are TGTGCCACGTCGGGACTGTTAAGCACAGATACGCAGTATTTT.